This TCR beta chain came from a study of blood T cell repertoires in COVID-19. Study details: Spain, Italy and the United States supplied samples that represented acute and convalescent COVID-19. Sample material is recorded as cDNA or gDNA derived from T cells, B-cell-depleted T cells, or PBMCs.

V gave up 5 bases and J gave up 4 bases; unmatched junction bases: 5. The germline CDR1 and CDR2 sequences are SGHTA and FQGNSA. This CDR3 contains 16 residues. Authors' data handling: Estimates of nucleated cell counts were drawn from the amplification of reference gene primers. Profiling relied on immunoSEQ multiplex PCR, and the TCRdb table lists in-frame clones only, not all of them. V, J and clone size are those of that table, while D and trimming were read from the DNA. The profile shows 50,000 to 65,000 clones, around 88% of them singletons. This clonotype was obtained from a man aged 55 to 70 with acute or convalescent COVID-19. The gene calls are TRBV7-2 and TRBJ2-6; 10 nucleotides align to TRBD1. The specimen sequenced was peripheral blood. The DNA of the CDR3 is TGTGCCAGCAGCCTGGGACAGGGGACCGGGGCCAACGTCCTGACTTTC. It translates to CASSLGQGTGANVLTF. The full variable domain, rest sourced from reference TRBV7-2 and TRBJ2-6, is GAGVSQSPSNKVTEKGKDVELRCDPISGHTALYWYRQSLGQGLEFLIYFQGNSAPDKSGLPSDRFSAERTGGSVSTLTIQRTQQEDSAVYLCASSLGQGTGANVLTFGAGSRLTVL.